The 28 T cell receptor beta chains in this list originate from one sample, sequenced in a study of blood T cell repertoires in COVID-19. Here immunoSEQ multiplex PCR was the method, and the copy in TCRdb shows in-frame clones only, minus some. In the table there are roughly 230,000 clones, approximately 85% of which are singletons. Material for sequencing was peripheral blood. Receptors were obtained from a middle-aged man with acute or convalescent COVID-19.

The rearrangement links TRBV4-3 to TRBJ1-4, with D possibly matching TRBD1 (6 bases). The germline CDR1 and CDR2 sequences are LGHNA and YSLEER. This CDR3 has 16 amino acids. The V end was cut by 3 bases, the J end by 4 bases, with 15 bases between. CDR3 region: CASSQFLSGDNEKLFF. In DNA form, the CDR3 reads TGCGCCAGCAGCCAGTTTTTGTCAGGGGATAATGAAAAACTGTTTTTT.

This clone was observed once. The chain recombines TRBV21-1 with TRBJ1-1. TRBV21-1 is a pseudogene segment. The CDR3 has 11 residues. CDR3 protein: CASNRFTEAFF. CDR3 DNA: TGTGCCAGCAATCGTTTCACTGAAGCTTTCTTT.

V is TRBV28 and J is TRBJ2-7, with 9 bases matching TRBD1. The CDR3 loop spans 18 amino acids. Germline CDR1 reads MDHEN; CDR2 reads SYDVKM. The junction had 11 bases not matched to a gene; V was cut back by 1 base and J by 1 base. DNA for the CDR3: TGTGCCAGCAGTTTATTTACAGGGGGCGTTAAAAAATCCTACGAGCAGTACTTC. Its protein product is CASSLFTGGVKKSYEQYF.

CDR3 sequence (DNA): TGTGCCAGCAGCCAATACAGGGATGGCTACACCTTC. Its protein is CASSQYRDGYTF. V is TRBV5-6 and J is TRBJ1-2; possible D gene TRBD1, 6 bases. The CDR3 totals 12 residues. The V and J ends lost 4 bases and 6 bases respectively, with 10 bases between them. Germline V gene data show CDR1 as SGHDT and CDR2 as YYEEEE.

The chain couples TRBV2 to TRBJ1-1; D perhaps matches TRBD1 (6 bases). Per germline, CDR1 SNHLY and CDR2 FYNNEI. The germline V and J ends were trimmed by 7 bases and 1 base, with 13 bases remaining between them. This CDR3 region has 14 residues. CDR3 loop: CASTKTGRNTEAFF. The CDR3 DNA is TGTGCCAGCACAAAGACAGGCAGGAACACTGAAGCTTTCTTT. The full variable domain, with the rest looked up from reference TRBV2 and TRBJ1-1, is EPEVTQTPSHQVTQMGQEVILRCVPISNHLYFYWYRQILGQKVEFLVSFYNNEISEKSEIFDDQFSVERPDGSNFTLKIRSTKLEDSAMYFCASTKTGRNTEAFFGQGTRLTVV.

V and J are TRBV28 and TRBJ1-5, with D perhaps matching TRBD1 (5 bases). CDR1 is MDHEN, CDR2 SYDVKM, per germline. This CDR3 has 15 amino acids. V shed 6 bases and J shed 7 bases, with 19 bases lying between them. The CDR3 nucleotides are TGTGCCAGCAGCCCTATCCGGGGCGGGGTGCAGCCCCAGCATTTT. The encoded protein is CASSPIRGGVQPQHF. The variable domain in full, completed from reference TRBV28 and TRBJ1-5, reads DVKVTQSSRYLVKRTGEKVFLECVQDMDHENMFWYRQDPGLGLRLIYFSYDVKMKEKGDIPEGYSVSREKKERFSLILESASTNQTSMYLCASSPIRGGVQPQHFGDGTRLSIL.

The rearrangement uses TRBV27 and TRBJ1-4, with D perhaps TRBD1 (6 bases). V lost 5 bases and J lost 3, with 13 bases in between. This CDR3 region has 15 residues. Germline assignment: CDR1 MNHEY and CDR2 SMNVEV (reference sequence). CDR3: CASSGVQGSNEKLFF. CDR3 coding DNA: TGTGCCAGCAGTGGAGTACAGGGTTCTAATGAAAAACTGTTTTTT.

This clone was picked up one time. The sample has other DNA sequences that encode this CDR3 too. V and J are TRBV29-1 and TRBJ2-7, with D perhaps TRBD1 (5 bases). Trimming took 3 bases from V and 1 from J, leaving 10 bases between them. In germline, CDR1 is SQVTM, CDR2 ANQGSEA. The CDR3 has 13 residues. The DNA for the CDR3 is TGCAGCGTTGAGCAGGGTGGATCCTACGAGCAGTACTTC. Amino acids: CSVEQGGSYEQYF.

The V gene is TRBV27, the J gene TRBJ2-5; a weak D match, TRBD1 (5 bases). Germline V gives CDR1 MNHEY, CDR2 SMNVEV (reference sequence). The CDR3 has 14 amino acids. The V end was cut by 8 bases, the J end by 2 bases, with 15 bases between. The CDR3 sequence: CASPKAGKQETQYF. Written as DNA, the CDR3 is TGTGCCAGCCCCAAGGCAGGGAAACAAGAGACCCAGTACTTC.

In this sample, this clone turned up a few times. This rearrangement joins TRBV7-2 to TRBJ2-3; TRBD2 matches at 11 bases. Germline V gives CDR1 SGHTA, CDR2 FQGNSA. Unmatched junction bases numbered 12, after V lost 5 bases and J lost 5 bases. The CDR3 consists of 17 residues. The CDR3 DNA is TGTGCCAGCAGCCCCCGGAGCACTAGCGGGGGTATAGATACGCAGTATTTT. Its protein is CASSPRSTSGGIDTQYF.

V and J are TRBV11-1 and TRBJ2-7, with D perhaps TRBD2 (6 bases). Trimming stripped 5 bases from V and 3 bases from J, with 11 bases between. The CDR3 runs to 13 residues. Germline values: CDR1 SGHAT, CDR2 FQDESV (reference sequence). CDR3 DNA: TGTGCCAGCAGCCAAGGAGGGGTCTACGAGCAGTACTTC. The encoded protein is CASSQGGVYEQYF. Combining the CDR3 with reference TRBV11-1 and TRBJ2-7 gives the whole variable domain EAEVAQSPRYKITEKSQAVAFWCDPISGHATLYWYRQILGQGPELLVQFQDESVVDDSQLPKDRFSAERLKGVDSTLKIQPAELGDSAMYLCASSQGGVYEQYFGPGTRLTVT.

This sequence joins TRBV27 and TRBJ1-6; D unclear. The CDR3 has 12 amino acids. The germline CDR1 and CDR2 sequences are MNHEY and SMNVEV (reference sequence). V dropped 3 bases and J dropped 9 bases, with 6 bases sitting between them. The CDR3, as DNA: TGTGCCAGCAGTTTGCGGTTTTCACCCCTCCACTTT. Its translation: CASSLRFSPLHF.

The CDR3 here is CASSPVGGRNEKLFF. The CDR3 DNA sequence: TGCGCCAGCAGCCCGGTCGGGGGACGTAATGAAAAACTGTTTTTT. This chain uses TRBV5-1 with TRBJ1-4; maybe TRBD1 (5 bases). With 4 bases removed from V and 4 bases from J, the gap between germline ends came to 14 bases. This CDR3 region has 15 residues. Germline V gene data show CDR1 as SGHRS and CDR2 as YFSETQ.

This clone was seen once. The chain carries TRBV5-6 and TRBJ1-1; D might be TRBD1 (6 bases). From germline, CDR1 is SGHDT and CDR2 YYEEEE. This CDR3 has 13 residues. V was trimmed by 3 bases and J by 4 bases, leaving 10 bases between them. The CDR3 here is CASSSRGRTEAFF. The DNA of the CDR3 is TGTGCCAGCAGCTCCAGGGGACGCACTGAAGCTTTCTTT.

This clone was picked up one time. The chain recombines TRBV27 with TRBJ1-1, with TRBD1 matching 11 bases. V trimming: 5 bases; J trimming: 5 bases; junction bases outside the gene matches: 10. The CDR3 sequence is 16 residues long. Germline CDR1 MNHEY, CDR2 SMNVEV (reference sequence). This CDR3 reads CASSPTRTGGFTEAFF. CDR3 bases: TGTGCCAGCAGTCCCACCCGGACAGGGGGCTTTACTGAAGCTTTCTTT.

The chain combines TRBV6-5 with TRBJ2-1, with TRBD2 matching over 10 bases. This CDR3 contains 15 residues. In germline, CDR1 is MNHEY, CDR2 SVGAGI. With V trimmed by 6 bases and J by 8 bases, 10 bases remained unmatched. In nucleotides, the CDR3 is TGTGCCAGCAGCCCCTTGCTAGCGGGGGTCGATGAGCAGTTCTTC. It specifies CASSPLLAGVDEQFF.

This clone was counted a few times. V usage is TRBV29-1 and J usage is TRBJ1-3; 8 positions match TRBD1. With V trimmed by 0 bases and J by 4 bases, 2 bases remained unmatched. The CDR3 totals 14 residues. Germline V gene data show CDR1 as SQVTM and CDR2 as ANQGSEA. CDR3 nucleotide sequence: TGCAGCGTTGAAGACAGGGGGCGAGGAAACACCATATATTTT. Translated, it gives CSVEDRGRGNTIYF.

The CDR3 sequence: CAISDDRGRNTIYF. For the CDR3, the DNA is TGTGCCATCAGCGACGACAGGGGAAGAAACACCATATATTTT. V usage is TRBV10-3 and J usage is TRBJ1-3; 8 nucleotides agree with TRBD1. V lost 6 bases, J lost 5 bases, and 6 bases stayed unmatched. In germline, CDR1 is ENHRY, CDR2 SYGVKD. The CDR3 length is 14 residues.

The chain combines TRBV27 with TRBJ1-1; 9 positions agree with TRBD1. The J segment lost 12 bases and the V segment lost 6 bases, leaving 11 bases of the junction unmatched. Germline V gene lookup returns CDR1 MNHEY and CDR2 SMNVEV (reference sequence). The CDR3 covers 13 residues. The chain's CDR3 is CASRSGTGPGSFF. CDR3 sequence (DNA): TGTGCCAGCAGGTCCGGGACAGGGCCGGGGTCTTTCTTT.

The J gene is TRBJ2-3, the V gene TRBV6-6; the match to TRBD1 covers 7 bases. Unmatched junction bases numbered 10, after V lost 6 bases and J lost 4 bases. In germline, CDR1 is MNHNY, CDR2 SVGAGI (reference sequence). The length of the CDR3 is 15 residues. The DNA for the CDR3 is TGTGCCAGCAGAGACCACAGGGGTTCAGCAGATACGCAGTATTTT. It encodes CASRDHRGSADTQYF.

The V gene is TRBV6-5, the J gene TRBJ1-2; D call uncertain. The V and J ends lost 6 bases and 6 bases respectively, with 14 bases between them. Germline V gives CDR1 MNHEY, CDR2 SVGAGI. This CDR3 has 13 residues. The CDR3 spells CASRAPLPHGYTF. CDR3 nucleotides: TGTGCCAGCAGAGCCCCGCTCCCACATGGCTACACCTTC.

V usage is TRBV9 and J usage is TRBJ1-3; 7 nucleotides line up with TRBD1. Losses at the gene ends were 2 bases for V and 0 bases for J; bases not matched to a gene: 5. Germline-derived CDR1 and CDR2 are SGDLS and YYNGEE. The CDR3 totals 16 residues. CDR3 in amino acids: CASSVTGVPSGNTIYF. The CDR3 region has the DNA TGTGCCAGCAGCGTTACAGGGGTCCCCTCTGGAAACACCATATATTTT.

The CDR3 DNA is TGTGCCAGCAGCCAGCTTGACAGGAAAAACACTGAAGCTTTCTTT. Amino acid sequence: CASSQLDRKNTEAFF. The V call is TRBV3-1 (or the pseudogene TRBV3-2), the J call TRBJ1-1; possibly TRBD1 for D (6 bases). This CDR3 is built from 15 residues. The germline CDR1 and CDR2 sequences are LGHDT and YNNKEL (reference sequence). V lost 3 bases and J 2 bases, leaving 13 bases between the germline ends.

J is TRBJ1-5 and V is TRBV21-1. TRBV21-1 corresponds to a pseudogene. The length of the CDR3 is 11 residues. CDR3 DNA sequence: TGTGCCAGCAGCACCGTCTTGCCCCAGCATTTT. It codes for CASSTVLPQHF.

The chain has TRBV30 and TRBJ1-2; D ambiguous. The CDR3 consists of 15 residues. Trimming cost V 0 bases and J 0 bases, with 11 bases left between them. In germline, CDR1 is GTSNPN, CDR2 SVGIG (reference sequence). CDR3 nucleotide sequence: TGTGCCTGGAGTGTACCAGGTTTCGCTAACTATGGCTACACCTTC. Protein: CAWSVPGFANYGYTF.

The CDR3 coding sequence is TGTGCCAGTAGTGAGTCAGGGGTCCCCGGGGAGCTGTTTTTT. Its protein product is CASSESGVPGELFF. The V gene is TRBV19, the J gene TRBJ2-2, with D possibly matching TRBD1 (6 bases). This CDR3 region has 14 residues. CDR1 and CDR2 from the germline V gene are LNHDA and SQIVND (reference sequence). The ends were cut back, 5 bases at V and 6 bases at J, with 13 bases in the middle.

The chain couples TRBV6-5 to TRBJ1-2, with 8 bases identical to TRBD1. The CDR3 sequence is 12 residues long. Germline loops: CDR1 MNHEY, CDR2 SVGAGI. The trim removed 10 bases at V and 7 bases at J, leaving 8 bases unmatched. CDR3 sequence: CATRQGSSGYTF. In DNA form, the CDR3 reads TGTGCCACCCGACAGGGGAGCAGTGGCTACACCTTC.

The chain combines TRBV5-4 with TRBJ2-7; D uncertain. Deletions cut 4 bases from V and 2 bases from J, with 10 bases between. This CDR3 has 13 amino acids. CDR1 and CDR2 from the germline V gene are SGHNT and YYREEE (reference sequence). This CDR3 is CASSTATAYEQYF. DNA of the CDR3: TGTGCCAGCAGCACGGCCACAGCCTACGAGCAGTACTTC.